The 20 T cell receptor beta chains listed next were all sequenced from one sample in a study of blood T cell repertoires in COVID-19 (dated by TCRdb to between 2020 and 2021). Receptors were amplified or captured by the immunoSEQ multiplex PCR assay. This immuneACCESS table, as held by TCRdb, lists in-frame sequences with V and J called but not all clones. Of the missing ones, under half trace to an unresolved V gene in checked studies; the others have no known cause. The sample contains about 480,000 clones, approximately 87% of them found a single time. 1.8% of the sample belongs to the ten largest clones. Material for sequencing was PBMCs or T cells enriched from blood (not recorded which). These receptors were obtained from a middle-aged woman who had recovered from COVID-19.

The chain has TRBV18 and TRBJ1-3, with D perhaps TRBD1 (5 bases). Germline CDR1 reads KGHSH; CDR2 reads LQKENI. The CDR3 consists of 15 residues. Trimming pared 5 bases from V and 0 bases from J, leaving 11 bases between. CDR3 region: CASSSRQISGNTIYF. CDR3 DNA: TGTGCCAGCTCATCCCGACAGATCTCTGGAAACACCATATATTTT.

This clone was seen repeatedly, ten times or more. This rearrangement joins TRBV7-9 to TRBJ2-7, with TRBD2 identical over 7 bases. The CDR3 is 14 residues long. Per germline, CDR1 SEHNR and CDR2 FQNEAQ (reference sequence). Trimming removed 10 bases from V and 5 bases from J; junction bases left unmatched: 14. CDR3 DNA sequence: TGTGCCATCGATATGGGCGGGAGAGGGGACGAGCAGTACTTC. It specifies CAIDMGGRGDEQYF.

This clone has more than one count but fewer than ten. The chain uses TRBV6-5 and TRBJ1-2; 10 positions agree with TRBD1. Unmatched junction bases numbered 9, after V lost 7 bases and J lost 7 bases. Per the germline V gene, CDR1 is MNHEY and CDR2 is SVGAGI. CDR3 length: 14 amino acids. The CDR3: CASIERTGGSGYTF. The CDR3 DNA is TGTGCCAGCATCGAACGGACAGGGGGTTCTGGCTACACCTTC.

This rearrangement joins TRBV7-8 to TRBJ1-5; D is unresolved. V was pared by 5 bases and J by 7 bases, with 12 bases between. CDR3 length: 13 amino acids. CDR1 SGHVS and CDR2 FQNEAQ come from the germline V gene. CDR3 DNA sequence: TGTGCCAGCAGCATAGGGCCCCGACAGCCCCAGCATTTT. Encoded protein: CASSIGPRQPQHF.

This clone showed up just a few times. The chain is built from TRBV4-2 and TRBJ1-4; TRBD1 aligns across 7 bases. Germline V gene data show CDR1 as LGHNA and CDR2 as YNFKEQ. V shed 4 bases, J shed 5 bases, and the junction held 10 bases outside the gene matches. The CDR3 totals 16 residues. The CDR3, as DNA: TGTGCCAGCAGCCCCGAACCGGGACAGATAAATGAAAAACTGTTTTTT. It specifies CASSPEPGQINEKLFF.

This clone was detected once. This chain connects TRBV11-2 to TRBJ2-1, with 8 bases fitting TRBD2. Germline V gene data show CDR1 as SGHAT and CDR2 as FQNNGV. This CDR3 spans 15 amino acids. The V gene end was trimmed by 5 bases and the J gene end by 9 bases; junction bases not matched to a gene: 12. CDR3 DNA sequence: TGTGCCAGCAGCCTTACGGGGGGGCCCCAGGGTGAGCAGTTCTTC. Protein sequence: CASSLTGGPQGEQFF. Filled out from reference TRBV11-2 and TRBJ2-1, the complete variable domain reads EAGVAQSPRYKIIEKRQSVAFWCNPISGHATLYWYQQILGQGPKLLIQFQNNGVVDDSQLPKDRFSAERLKGVDSTLKIQPAKLEDSAVYLCASSLTGGPQGEQFFGPGTRLTVL.

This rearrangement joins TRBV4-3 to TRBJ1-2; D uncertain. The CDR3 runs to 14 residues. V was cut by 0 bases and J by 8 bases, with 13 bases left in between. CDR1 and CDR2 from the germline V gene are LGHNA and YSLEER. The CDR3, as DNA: TGCGCCAGCAGCCAAGATGTACGGGGATCCGGCTACACCTTC. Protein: CASSQDVRGSGYTF.

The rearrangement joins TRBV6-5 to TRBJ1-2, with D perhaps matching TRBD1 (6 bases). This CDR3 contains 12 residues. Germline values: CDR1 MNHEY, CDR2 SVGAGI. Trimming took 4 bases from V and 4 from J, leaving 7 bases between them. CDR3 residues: CASSWTAYGYTF. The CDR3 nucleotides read TGTGCCAGCAGTTGGACAGCCTATGGCTACACCTTC.

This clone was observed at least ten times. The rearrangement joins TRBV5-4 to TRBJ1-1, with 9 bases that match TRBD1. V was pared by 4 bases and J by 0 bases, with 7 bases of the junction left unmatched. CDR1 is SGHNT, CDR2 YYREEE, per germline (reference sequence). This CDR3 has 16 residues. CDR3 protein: CASSRGQGRMNTEAFF. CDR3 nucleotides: TGTGCCAGCAGCCGGGGACAGGGTAGAATGAACACTGAAGCTTTCTTT.

CDR3 DNA sequence: TGTGCCAGCAGTGAAGGTTTCGGGACTGGCAATCAGCCCCAGCATTTT. Translated: CASSEGFGTGNQPQHF. V gene TRBV6-1 combines with J gene TRBJ1-5; maybe TRBD1 (5 bases). The CDR3 contains 16 residues. Germline V CDR1 and CDR2: MNHNS, SASEGT. V dropped 1 base and J dropped 2 bases, with 12 bases sitting between them.

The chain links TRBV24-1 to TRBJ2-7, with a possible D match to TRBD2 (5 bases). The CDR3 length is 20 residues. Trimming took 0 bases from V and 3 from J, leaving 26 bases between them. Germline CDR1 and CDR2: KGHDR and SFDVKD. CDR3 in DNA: TGTGCCACCAGTGATTTGCATTTGACTAACCCCGAGATTAATTTCTACGAGCAGTACTTC. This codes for CATSDLHLTNPEINFYEQYF.

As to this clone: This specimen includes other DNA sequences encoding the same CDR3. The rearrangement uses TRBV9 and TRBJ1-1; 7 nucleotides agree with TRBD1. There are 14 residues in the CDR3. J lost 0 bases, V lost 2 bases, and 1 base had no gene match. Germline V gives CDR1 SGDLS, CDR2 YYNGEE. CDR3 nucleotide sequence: TGTGCCAGCAGCGTGGGACAGCTGAACACTGAAGCTTTCTTT. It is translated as CASSVGQLNTEAFF. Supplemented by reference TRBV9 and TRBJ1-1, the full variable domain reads DSGVTQTPKHLITATGQRVTLRCSPRSGDLSVYWYQQSLDQGLQFLIQYYNGEERAKGNILERFSAQQFPDLHSELNLSSLELGDSALYFCASSVGQLNTEAFFGQGTRLTVV.

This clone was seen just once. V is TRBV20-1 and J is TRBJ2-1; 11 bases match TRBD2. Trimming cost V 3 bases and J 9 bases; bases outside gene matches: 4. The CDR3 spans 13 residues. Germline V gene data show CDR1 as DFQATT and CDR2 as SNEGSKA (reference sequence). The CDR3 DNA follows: TGCAGTGCTAGTAGCGGGAGGGGATTTGAGCAGTTCTTC. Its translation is CSASSGRGFEQFF.

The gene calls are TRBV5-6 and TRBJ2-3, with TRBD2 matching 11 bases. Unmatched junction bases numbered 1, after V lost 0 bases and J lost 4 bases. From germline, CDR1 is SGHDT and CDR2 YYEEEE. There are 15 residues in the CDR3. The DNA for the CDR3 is TGTGCCAGCAGCTTGGGACTAGCGGGACCAGATACGCAGTATTTT. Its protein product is CASSLGLAGPDTQYF. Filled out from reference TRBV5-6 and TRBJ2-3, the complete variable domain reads DAGVTQSPTHLIKTRGQQVTLRCSPKSGHDTVSWYQQALGQGPQFIFQYYEEEERQRGNFPDRFSGHQFPNYSSELNVNALLLGDSALYLCASSLGLAGPDTQYFGPGTRLTVL.

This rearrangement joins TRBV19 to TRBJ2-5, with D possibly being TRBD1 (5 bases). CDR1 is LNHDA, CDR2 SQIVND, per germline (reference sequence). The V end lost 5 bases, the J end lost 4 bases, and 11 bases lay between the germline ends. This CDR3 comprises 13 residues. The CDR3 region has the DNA TGTGCCAGTAGTGTCGACAGAGCAGAGACCCAGTACTTC. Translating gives CASSVDRAETQYF. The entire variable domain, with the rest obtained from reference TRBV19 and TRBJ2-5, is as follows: DGGITQSPKYLFRKEGQNVTLSCEQNLNHDAMYWYRQDPGQGLRLIYYSQIVNDFQKGDIAEGYSVSREKKESFPLTVTSAQKNPTAFYLCASSVDRAETQYFGPGTRLLVL.

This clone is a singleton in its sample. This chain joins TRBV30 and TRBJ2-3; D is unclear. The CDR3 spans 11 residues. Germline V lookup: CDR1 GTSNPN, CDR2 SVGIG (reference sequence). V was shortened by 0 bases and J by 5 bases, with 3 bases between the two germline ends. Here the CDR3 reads CAWSVGDTQYF. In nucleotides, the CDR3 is TGTGCCTGGAGTGTCGGAGATACGCAGTATTTT.

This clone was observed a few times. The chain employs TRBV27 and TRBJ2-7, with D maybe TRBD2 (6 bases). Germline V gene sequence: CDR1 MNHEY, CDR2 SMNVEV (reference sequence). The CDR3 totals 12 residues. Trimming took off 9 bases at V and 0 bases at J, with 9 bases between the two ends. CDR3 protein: CARHGSSYEQYF. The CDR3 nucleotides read TGTGCCAGACACGGGAGCTCCTACGAGCAGTACTTC.

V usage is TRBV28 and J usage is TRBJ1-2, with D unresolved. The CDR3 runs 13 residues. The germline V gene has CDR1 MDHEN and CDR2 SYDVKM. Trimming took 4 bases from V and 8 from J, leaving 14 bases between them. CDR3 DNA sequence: TGTGCCAGCAGTTCTCCGGGATTATTAGGCTACACCTTC. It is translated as CASSSPGLLGYTF.

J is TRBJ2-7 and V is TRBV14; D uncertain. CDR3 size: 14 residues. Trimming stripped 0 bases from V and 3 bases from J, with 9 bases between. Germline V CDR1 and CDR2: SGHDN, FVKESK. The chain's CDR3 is CASSQDFSNYEQYF. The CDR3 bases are TGTGCCAGCAGCCAAGATTTTAGTAACTACGAGCAGTACTTC.

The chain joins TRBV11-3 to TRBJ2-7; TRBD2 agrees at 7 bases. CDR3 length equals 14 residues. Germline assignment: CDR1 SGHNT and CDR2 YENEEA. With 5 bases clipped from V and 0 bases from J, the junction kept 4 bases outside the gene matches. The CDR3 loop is CASSPRDYSYEQYF. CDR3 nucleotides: TGTGCCAGCAGCCCCCGGGACTACTCCTACGAGCAGTACTTC.